These 10 T cell receptor beta chains share one sample of origin, sequenced in a study of blood T cells in healthy people across ages. PCR was performed a second time for about 6 to 12 cycles using a sample-barcoded 5' primer and a J-beta primer mix. TCRdb processed the 5' RACE reads anew with MiXCR; each CDR3 protein has one entry. Here the sample spans fewer than 2 million distinct CDR3 sequences, around 42% being singletons. The sequenced sample was blood. Receptors were obtained from a human donor in good health.

The chain is built from TRBV7-2 and TRBJ2-2; TRBD1 agrees at 7 bases. V trimming: 5 bases; J trimming: 6 bases; junction bases outside the gene matches: 9. Looked up from germline, CDR1 is SGHTA and CDR2 is FQGNSA. CDR3 length equals 15 residues. CDR3 sequence: CASSRETGTAGELFF. For the CDR3, the DNA is TGTGCCAGCAGCCGTGAGACAGGGACGGCCGGGGAGCTGTTTTTT.

This clonotype was detected a few times. CDR3 protein: CASSQVAFQGPAEKLFF. The CDR3 DNA is TGCGCCAGCAGCCAAGTGGCTTTCCAGGGGCCGGCTGAAAAACTGTTTTTT. This chain links TRBV4-1 with TRBJ1-4; perhaps TRBD1 as D (6 bases). The ends were cut back, 1 base at V and 7 bases at J, with 19 bases in the middle. The CDR3 has 17 residues. Germline V CDR1 and CDR2: MGHRA, YSYEKL.

The rearrangement joins TRBV7-6 to TRBJ2-7, with TRBD2 matching 12 bases. The DNA end is more similar to TRBJ2-5, so the J call may be wrong. Germline V gives CDR1 SGHVS, CDR2 FNYEAQ. The CDR3 runs to 15 residues. CDR3 amino acids: CASKPSGGAGGTQYF. In nucleotides, the CDR3 is TGTGCCAGCAAGCCTAGCGGGGGGGCTGGGGGGACCCAGTACTTC.

This clonotype has a handful of counts. This chain uses TRBV12-3 or TRBV12-4 with TRBJ2-1, with no clear D. The CDR3 is made up of 13 amino acids. V was shortened by 4 bases and J by 6 bases, with 10 bases between the two germline ends. As DNA, the CDR3 is TGTGCCAGCAGTTGGGTTTTAGGCAATGAGCAGTTCTTC. Translated, it gives CASSWVLGNEQFF.

With respect to this clonotype: At one end, the junction sequence differs from germline, possibly due to a read error. The V and J genes are TRBV4-2 and TRBJ2-7; D may be TRBD1 or TRBD2 (5 bases each). The germline V gene encodes CDR1 LGHNA and CDR2 YNFKEQ. This CDR3 region has 15 residues. The CDR3 region has the DNA TGTGCCAGCAGCCAAGATTTTCAGGGACGCTACGGGCAGTACTTC. Its translation: CASSQDFQGRYGQYF.

The chain is built from TRBV4-3 and TRBJ2-3, with no clear D. The germline V and J ends were trimmed by 4 bases and 2 bases, with 16 bases remaining between them. This CDR3 contains 16 residues. The germline V gene encodes CDR1 LGHNA and CDR2 YSLEER. The CDR3, as DNA: TGCGCCAGCAGCCCCCTCATGGGGAAACACACAGATACGCAGTATTTT. It translates to CASSPLMGKHTDTQYF.

This sequence joins TRBV12-3 or TRBV12-4 and TRBJ1-1, with D perhaps TRBD1 (5 bases). V lost 4 bases to trimming and J lost 5 bases, with 11 bases between them. The CDR3 contains 13 residues. The CDR3, as DNA: TGTGCCAGCAGTTGGGACCATAAAACTGAAGCTTTCTTT. It encodes CASSWDHKTEAFF.

V gene TRBV6-5 combines with J gene TRBJ1-6; TRBD1 is a possible D gene (6 bases). Per the germline V gene, CDR1 is MNHEY and CDR2 is SVGAGI. The V end lost 6 bases, the J end lost 0 bases, and 12 bases lay between the germline ends. The CDR3 contains 16 residues. The CDR3 here is CASSRGHSSYNSPLHF. Here the CDR3 DNA reads TGTGCCAGCAGCCGGGGACACAGCTCCTATAATTCACCCCTCCACTTT.

V usage is TRBV10-3 and J usage is TRBJ2-7, with 9 nucleotides matching TRBD1. The CDR3 length is 16 residues. Germline lookup yields CDR1 ENHRY and CDR2 SYGVKD. Germline trimming cut 4 bases from V and 1 base from J; bases unmatched to any gene: 8. In DNA, the CDR3 is TGTGCCATCAGTGGGGACGCGGGACAGGGATCCTACGAGCAGTACTTC. It is translated as CAISGDAGQGSYEQYF.

This clonotype appeared many times. The chain links TRBV29-1 to TRBJ2-7; D gene ambiguous. The CDR3 runs 12 residues. Trimming removed 4 bases from V and 2 bases from J, with 9 bases in between. Looked up from germline, CDR1 is SQVTM and CDR2 is ANQGSEA. CDR3 loop: CSVAGTTYEQYF. As DNA, the CDR3 is TGCAGCGTTGCTGGCACCACCTACGAGCAGTACTTC.